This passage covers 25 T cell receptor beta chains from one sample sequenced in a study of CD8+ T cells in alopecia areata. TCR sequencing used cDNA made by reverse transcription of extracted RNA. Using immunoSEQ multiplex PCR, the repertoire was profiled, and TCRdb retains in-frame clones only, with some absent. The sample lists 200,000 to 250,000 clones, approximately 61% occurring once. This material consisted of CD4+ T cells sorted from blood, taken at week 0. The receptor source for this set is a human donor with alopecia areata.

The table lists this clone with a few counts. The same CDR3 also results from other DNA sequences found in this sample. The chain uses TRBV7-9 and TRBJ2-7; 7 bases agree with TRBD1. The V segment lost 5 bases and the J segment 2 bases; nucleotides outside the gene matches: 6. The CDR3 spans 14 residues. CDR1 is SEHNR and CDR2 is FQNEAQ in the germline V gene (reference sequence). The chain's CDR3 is CASSPSGTAYEQYF. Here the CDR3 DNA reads TGTGCCAGCAGCCCATCCGGGACAGCCTACGAGCAGTACTTC.

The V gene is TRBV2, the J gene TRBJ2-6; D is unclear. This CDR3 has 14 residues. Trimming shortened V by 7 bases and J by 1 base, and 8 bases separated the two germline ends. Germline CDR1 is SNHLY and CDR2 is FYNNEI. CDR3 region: CASTPESGANVLTF. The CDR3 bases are TGTGCCAGCACCCCGGAGTCTGGGGCCAACGTCCTGACTTTC. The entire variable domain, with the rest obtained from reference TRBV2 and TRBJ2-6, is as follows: EPEVTQTPSHQVTQMGQEVILRCVPISNHLYFYWYRQILGQKVEFLVSFYNNEISEKSEIFDDQFSVERPDGSNFTLKIRSTKLEDSAMYFCASTPESGANVLTFGAGSRLTVL.

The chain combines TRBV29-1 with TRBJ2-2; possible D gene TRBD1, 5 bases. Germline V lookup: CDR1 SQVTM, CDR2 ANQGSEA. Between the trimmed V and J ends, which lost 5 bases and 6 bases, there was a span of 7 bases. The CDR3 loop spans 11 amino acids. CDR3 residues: CSVRQSGELFF. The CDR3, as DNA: TGCAGCGTTCGACAGTCCGGGGAGCTGTTTTTT.

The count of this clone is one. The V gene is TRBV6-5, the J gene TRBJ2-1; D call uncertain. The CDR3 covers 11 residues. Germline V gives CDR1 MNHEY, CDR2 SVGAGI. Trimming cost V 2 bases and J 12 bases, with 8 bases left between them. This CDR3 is CASSYPPGQFF. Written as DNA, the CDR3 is TGTGCCAGCAGTTACCCCCCCGGGCAGTTCTTC.

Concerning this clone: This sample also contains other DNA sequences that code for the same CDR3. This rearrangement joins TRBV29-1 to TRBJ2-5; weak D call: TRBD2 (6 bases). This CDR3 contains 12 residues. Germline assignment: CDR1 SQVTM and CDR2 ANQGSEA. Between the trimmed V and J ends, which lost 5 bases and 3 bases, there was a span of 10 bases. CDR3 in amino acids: CSVLTGEETQYF. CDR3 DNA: TGCAGCGTTCTCACGGGGGAAGAGACCCAGTACTTC.

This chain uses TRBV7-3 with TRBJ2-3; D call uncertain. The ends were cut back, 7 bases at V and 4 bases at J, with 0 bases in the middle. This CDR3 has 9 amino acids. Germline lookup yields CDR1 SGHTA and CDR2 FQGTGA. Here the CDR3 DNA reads TGTGCCAGCACAGATACGCAGTATTTT. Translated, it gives CASTDTQYF.

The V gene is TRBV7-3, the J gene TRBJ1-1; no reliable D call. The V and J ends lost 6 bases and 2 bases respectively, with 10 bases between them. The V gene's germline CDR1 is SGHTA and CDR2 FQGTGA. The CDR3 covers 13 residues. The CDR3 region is CASSPGPNTEAFF. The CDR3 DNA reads TGTGCCAGCAGTCCCGGACCTAACACTGAAGCTTTCTTT.

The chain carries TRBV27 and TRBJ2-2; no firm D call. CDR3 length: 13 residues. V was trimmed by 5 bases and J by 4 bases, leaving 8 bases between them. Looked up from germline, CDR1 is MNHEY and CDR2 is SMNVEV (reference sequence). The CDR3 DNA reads TGTGCCAGCAGTCGACACATCACCGGGGAGCTGTTTTTT. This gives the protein CASSRHITGELFF.

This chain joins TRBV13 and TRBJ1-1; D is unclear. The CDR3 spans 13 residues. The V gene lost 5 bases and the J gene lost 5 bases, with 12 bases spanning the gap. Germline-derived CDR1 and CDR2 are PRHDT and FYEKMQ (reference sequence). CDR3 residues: CASSQMGKTEAFF. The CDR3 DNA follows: TGTGCCAGCAGCCAAATGGGGAAGACTGAAGCTTTCTTT.

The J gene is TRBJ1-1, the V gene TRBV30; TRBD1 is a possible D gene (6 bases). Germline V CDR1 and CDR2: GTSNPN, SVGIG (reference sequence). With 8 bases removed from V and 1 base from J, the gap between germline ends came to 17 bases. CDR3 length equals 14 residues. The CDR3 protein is CALFSEGGNTEAFF. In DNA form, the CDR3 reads TGTGCCCTTTTCTCGGAGGGGGGGAACACTGAAGCTTTCTTT.

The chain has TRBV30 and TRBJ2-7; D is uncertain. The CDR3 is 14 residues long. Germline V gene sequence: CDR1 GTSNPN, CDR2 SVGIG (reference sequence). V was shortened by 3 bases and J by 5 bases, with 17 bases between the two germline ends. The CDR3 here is CAWSPPRVRNEQYF. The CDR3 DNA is TGTGCCTGGAGCCCCCCTAGGGTAAGGAACGAGCAGTACTTC.

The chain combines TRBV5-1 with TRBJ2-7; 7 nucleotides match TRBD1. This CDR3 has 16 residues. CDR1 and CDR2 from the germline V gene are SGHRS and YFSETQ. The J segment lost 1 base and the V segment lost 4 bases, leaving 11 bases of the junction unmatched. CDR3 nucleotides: TGCGCCAGCAGCCCGAGGGGGCTCGACCATTCCTACGAGCAGTACTTC. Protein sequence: CASSPRGLDHSYEQYF.

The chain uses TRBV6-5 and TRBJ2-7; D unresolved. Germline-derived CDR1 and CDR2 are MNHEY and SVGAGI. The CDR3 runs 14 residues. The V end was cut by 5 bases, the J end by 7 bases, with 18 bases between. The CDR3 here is CASSNPGPLGEQYF. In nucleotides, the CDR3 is TGTGCCAGCAGTAACCCCGGTCCGCTGGGGGAGCAGTACTTC.

The CDR3 is CAHGRVLSAFF. CDR3 coding DNA: TGTGCCCATGGGAGGGTTCTATCGGCTTTCTTT. This chain joins TRBV30 and TRBJ1-1; unclear D gene. The germline gives CDR1 GTSNPN, CDR2 SVGIG (reference sequence). CDR3 length: 11 amino acids. V lost 8 bases and J lost 11, with 18 bases in between. Based on the CDR3 plus reference TRBV30 and TRBJ1-1, the full variable domain is SQTIHQWPATLVQPVGSPLSLECTVEGTSNPNLYWYRQAAGRGLQLLFYSVGIGQISSEVPQNLSASRPQDRQFILSSKKLLLSDSGFYLCAHGRVLSAFFGQGTRLTVV.

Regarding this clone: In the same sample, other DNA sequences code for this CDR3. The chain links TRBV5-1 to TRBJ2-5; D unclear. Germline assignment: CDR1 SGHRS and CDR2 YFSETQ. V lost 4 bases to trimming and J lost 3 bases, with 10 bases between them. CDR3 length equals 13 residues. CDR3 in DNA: TGCGCCAGCAGCCTGGGTGGCGAAGAGACCCAGTACTTC. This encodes CASSLGGEETQYF.

CDR3 DNA sequence: TGTGCCAGCAGTTACGGAGAATACTATGGCTACACCTTC. Translated, it gives CASSYGEYYGYTF. This chain joins TRBV6-6 and TRBJ1-2; no definite D call. The CDR3 spans 13 residues. Trimming removed 2 bases from V and 3 bases from J, with 7 bases in between. Germline CDR1 is MNHNY and CDR2 is SVGAGI (reference sequence).

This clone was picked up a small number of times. The CDR3 loop reads CASSARDGRNSPLHF. The CDR3 DNA reads TGTGCCAGCAGCGCGCGGGACGGTCGAAATTCACCCCTCCACTTT. V is TRBV7-2 and J is TRBJ1-6, with D tentatively TRBD1 (5 bases). This CDR3 has 15 residues. In germline, CDR1 is SGHTA, CDR2 FQGNSA. Trimming left V 5 bases short and J 7 bases short, with 15 bases between.

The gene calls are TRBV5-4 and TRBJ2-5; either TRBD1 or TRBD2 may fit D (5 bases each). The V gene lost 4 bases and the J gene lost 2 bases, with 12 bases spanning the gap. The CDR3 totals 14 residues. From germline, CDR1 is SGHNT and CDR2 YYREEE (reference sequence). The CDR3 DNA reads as TGTGCCAGCAGCCCGGGACGTTATCAAGAGACCCAGTACTTC. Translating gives CASSPGRYQETQYF.

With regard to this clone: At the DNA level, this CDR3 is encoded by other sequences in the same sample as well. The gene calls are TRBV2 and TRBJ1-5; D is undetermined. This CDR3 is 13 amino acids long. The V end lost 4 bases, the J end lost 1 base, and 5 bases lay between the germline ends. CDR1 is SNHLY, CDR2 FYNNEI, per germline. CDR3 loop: CASSGGSNQPQHF. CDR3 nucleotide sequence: TGTGCCAGCAGTGGTGGCAGCAATCAGCCCCAGCATTTT.

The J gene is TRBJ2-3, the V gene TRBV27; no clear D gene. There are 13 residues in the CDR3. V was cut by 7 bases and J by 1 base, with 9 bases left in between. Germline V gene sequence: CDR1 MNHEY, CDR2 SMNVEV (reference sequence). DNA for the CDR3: TGTGCCAGCAAATACGTCCGCACAGATACGCAGTATTTT. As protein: CASKYVRTDTQYF.

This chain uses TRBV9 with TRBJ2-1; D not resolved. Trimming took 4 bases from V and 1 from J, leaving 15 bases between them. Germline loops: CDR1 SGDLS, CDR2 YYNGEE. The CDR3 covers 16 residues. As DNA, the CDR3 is TGTGCCAGCAGCCCCCGTACCCTACCTTCCTACAATGAGCAGTTCTTC. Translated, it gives CASSPRTLPSYNEQFF.

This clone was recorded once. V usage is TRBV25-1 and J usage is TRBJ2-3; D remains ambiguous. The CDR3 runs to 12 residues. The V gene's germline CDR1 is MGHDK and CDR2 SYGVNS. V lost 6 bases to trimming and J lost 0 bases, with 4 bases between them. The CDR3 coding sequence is TGTGCCAGCAGGTGGAGCACAGATACGCAGTATTTT. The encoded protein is CASRWSTDTQYF.

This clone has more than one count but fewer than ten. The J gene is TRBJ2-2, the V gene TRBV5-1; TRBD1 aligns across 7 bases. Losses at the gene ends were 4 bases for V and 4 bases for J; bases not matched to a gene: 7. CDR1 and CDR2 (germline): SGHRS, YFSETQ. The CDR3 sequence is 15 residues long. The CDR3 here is CASSGQAPGTGELFF. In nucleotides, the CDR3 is TGCGCCAGCAGCGGACAGGCCCCGGGCACCGGGGAGCTGTTTTTT.

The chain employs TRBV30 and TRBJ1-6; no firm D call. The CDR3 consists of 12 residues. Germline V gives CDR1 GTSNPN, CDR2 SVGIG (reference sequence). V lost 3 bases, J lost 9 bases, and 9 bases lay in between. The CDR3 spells CAWSPGVSPLHF. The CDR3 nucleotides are TGTGCCTGGAGCCCTGGGGTTTCACCCCTCCACTTT. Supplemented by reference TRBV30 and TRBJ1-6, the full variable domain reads SQTIHQWPATLVQPVGSPLSLECTVEGTSNPNLYWYRQAAGRGLQLLFYSVGIGQISSEVPQNLSASRPQDRQFILSSKKLLLSDSGFYLCAWSPGVSPLHFGNGTRLTVT.

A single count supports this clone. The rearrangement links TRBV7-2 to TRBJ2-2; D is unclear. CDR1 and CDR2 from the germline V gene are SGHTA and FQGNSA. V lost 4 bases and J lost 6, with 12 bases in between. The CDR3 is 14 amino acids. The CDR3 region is CASSSYLGSGELFF. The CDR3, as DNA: TGTGCCAGCAGCTCCTATTTAGGGTCCGGGGAGCTGTTTTTT.